Sequencing of this T cell receptor (beta chain) was carried out in a study of blood T cell repertoires in COVID-19. Here immunoSEQ multiplex PCR was the method, and the copy in TCRdb shows in-frame clones only, minus some. The sample lists under 150,000 clones; around 87% were seen once. The length of the CDR3 is 17 residues. Losses at the gene ends were 3 bases for V and 3 bases for J; bases not matched to a gene: 14. In germline, CDR1 is DFQATT, CDR2 SNEGSKA (reference sequence). The sequence came from a woman aged 55-70 years with active COVID-19. The genes are TRBV20-1 and TRBJ2-5; the match to TRBD2 covers 9 bases. The specimen sequenced was peripheral blood. This chain's CDR3 is CSASTGGGRASKETQYF. CDR3 bases: TGCAGTGCTAGTACCGGGGGCGGGAGGGCCAGCAAAGAGACCCAGTACTTC.